This entry lists 13 T cell receptor beta chains sequenced from one sample in a study of sequential checkpoint blockade in melanoma. Here immunoSEQ multiplex PCR was the method, and the copy in TCRdb shows in-frame clones only, minus some. The table records over 10,000 clones, roughly 27% of them present only once. As to treatment: randomized to nivolumab then ipilimumab (arm A) or the reverse (arm B). The sequenced sample was tumor tissue (inferred from file names), obtained from a patient given nivolumab and ipilimumab in sequence. The receptors were sampled from a human donor with melanoma.

This clone rates as medium-sized. This chain uses TRBV10-2 with TRBJ2-5, with 7 bases lining up with TRBD2. CDR3 length: 14 amino acids. From germline, CDR1 is WSHSY and CDR2 SAAADI. V dropped 8 bases and J dropped 5; count of bases not matched to a gene: 11. CDR3 DNA: TGCGCCAGCCTACTGGGACTACCCTCGGAGACCCAGTACTTC. Translating gives CASLLGLPSETQYF.

V gene TRBV15 combines with J gene TRBJ2-1; 7 bases map to TRBD1. J gave up 4 bases and V 2 bases, and 11 bases lay outside the gene matches. Per germline, CDR1 LNHNV and CDR2 YYDKDF (reference sequence). The CDR3 is 17 residues long. The CDR3 coding sequence is TGTGCCACCAGCAGACACAGGGGCCCCCCTCGATACAATGAGCAGTTCTTC. Translated, it gives CATSRHRGPPRYNEQFF.

V and J are TRBV30 and TRBJ1-2; D unclear. Trimming pared 5 bases from V and 8 bases from J, leaving 21 bases between. Germline CDR1 GTSNPN, CDR2 SVGIG (reference sequence). The CDR3 spans 14 residues. This CDR3 reads CAWLDIRPPCGYTF. CDR3 sequence (DNA): TGTGCCTGGTTGGATATTAGACCCCCCTGCGGCTACACCTTC.

This chain links TRBV5-1 with TRBJ2-1, with 7 bases aligning to TRBD2. J was trimmed by 7 bases and V by 2 bases; bases with no gene match: 9. Germline CDR1 reads SGHRS; CDR2 reads YFSETQ. This CDR3 has 15 residues. The CDR3 bases are TGCGCCAGCAGCTTCACCCTAGCGGAGAGGAATGAGCAGTTCTTC. Protein product: CASSFTLAERNEQFF. Full variable domain (remainder filled in from reference TRBV5-1 and TRBJ2-1): KAGVTQTPRYLIKTRGQQVTLSCSPISGHRSVSWYQQTPGQGLQFLFEYFSETQRNKGNFPGRFSGRQFSNSRSEMNVSTLELGDSALYLCASSFTLAERNEQFFGPGTRLTVL.

The chain employs TRBV5-1 and TRBJ1-1; a weak D match, TRBD1 (6 bases). The CDR3 extends over 15 amino acids. V was clipped by 0 bases and J by 0 bases, with 9 bases between them. Germline V gene sequence: CDR1 SGHRS, CDR2 YFSETQ. The CDR3 bases are TGCGCCAGCAGCTTGGCCAGGACAGTGAACACTGAAGCTTTCTTT. This sequence encodes CASSLARTVNTEAFF.

The V gene is TRBV5-1, the J gene TRBJ2-3; D gene uncertain. The CDR3 sequence is 14 residues long. Germline CDR1 is SGHRS and CDR2 is YFSETQ. V gave up 8 bases and J gave up 3 bases, with 16 bases separating them. Here the CDR3 reads CASRRLVETDTQYF. The CDR3 DNA is TGCGCCAGTCGCAGGTTGGTAGAGACAGATACGCAGTATTTT.

J is TRBJ2-7 and V is TRBV9; a weak D match, TRBD2 (5 bases). With 5 bases removed from V and 2 bases from J, the gap between germline ends came to 14 bases. This CDR3 comprises 14 residues. In germline, CDR1 is SGDLS, CDR2 YYNGEE. In DNA form, the CDR3 reads TGTGCCAGCAGTGACCCGGGGAGCCCCTACGAGCAGTACTTC. This codes for CASSDPGSPYEQYF.

The chain couples TRBV6-8 to TRBJ2-3; TRBD2 aligns across 14 bases. Germline V gene data show CDR1 as MNHGY and CDR2 as SAAAGT. The CDR3 is 15 residues long. V shed 9 bases, J shed 3 bases, and the junction held 5 bases outside the gene matches. CDR3 DNA sequence: TGTGCCAGTCAAGGACTAGCGGGAGGAACAGATACGCAGTATTTT. It translates to CASQGLAGGTDTQYF.

A few counts support this clone. The gene calls are TRBV9 and TRBJ2-3, with 13 bases that match TRBD2. Per the germline V gene, CDR1 is SGDLS and CDR2 is YYNGEE. The V segment lost 0 bases and the J segment 6 bases; nucleotides outside the gene matches: 10. The CDR3 totals 18 residues. CDR3 residues: CASSVAPGGTSGKDTQYF. The CDR3 DNA is TGTGCCAGCAGCGTAGCGCCAGGGGGGACTAGCGGGAAGGATACGCAGTATTTT.

This clone was detected only a few times. The chain carries TRBV6-8 and TRBJ1-4; D not resolved. There are 18 residues in the CDR3. V lost 2 bases, J lost 5 bases, and 21 bases lay in between. Germline V gene lookup returns CDR1 MNHGY and CDR2 SAAAGT. The CDR3 sequence: CASSYARANKGKNEKLFF. The CDR3 DNA sequence: TGTGCCAGCAGTTACGCGAGAGCTAATAAGGGCAAGAATGAAAAACTGTTTTTT.

The chain joins TRBV12-5 to TRBJ2-2; TRBD2 matches 15 bases. The germline gives CDR1 LGHNT, CDR2 FRNRAP. The CDR3 spans 17 residues. The CDR3 sequence is CASKGLAGGPDTGELFF. Written as DNA, the CDR3 is TGTGCCAGCAAAGGACTAGCGGGAGGGCCGGACACCGGGGAGCTGTTTTTT.

The chain combines TRBV9 with TRBJ2-3; D possibly corresponds to TRBD2 (6 bases). CDR1 SGDLS and CDR2 YYNGEE come from the germline V gene. V lost 4 bases and J lost 5, with 14 bases in between. The CDR3 has 14 amino acids. CDR3: CASSPPAGIDTQYF. DNA of the CDR3: TGTGCCAGCAGCCCTCCCGCGGGGATAGATACGCAGTATTTT.

This clone was seen only a few times. V and J are TRBV6-8 and TRBJ2-5; 9 positions match TRBD1. This CDR3 region has 18 residues. After removal of 2 bases from V and 0 bases from J, the junction contained 10 bases not matched to a gene. Germline CDR1 and CDR2: MNHGY and SAAAGT. CDR3 protein: CASSYPGRGTGNQETQYF. DNA for the CDR3: TGTGCCAGCAGTTACCCGGGACGGGGGACAGGGAACCAAGAGACCCAGTACTTC.